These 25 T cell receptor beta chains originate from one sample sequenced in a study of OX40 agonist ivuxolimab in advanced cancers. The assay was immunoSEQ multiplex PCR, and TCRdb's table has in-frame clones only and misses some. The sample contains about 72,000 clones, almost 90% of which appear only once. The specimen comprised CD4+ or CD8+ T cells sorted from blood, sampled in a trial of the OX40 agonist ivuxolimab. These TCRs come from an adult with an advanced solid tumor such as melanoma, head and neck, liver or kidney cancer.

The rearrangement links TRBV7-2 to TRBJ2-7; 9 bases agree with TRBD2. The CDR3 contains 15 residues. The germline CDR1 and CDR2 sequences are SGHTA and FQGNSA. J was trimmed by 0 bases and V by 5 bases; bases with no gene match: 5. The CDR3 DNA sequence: TGTGCCAGCAGCCTTAGCGGGGGACCCTCCTACGAGCAGTACTTC. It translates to CASSLSGGPSYEQYF.

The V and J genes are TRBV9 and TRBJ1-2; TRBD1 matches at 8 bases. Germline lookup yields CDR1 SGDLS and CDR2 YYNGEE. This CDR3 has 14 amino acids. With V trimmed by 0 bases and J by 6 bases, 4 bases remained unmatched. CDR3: CASSVGAQGDGYTF. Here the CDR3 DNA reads TGTGCCAGCAGCGTAGGTGCACAGGGGGATGGCTACACCTTC. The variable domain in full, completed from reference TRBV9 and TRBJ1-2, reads DSGVTQTPKHLITATGQRVTLRCSPRSGDLSVYWYQQSLDQGLQFLIQYYNGEERAKGNILERFSAQQFPDLHSELNLSSLELGDSALYFCASSVGAQGDGYTFGSGTRLTVV.

The CDR3 reads CASSLRAAVPYTEAFF. The CDR3 DNA reads TGTGCCAGCAGCTTGAGGGCAGCGGTTCCGTACACTGAAGCTTTCTTT. The chain is built from TRBV5-6 and TRBJ1-1; D uncertain. Germline CDR1 reads SGHDT; CDR2 reads YYEEEE. The CDR3 spans 16 residues. The ends were cut back, 1 base at V and 3 bases at J, with 16 bases in the middle. The variable domain in full, with the rest retrieved from reference TRBV5-6 and TRBJ1-1, is DAGVTQSPTHLIKTRGQQVTLRCSPKSGHDTVSWYQQALGQGPQFIFQYYEEEERQRGNFPDRFSGHQFPNYSSELNVNALLLGDSALYLCASSLRAAVPYTEAFFGQGTRLTVV.

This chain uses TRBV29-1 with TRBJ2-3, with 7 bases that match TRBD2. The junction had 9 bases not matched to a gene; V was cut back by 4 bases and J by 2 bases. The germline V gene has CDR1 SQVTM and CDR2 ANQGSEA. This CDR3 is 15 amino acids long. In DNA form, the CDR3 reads TGCAGCGTTGCATTCGGGGGGTGGAACACAGATACGCAGTATTTT. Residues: CSVAFGGWNTDTQYF.

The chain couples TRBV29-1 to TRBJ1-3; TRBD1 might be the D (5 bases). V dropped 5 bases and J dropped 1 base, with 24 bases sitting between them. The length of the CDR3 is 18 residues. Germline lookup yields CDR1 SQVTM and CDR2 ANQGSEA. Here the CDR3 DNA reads TGCAGCGTTTGGATTCCGTCAGGGACCGCTACTTCTGGAAACACCATATATTTT. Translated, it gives CSVWIPSGTATSGNTIYF.

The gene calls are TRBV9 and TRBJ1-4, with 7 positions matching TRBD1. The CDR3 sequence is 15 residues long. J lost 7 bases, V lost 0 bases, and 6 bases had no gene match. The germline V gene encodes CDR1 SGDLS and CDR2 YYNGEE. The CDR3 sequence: CASSVAPGGGEKLFF. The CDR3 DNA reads TGTGCCAGCAGCGTAGCCCCAGGGGGAGGTGAAAAACTGTTTTTT.

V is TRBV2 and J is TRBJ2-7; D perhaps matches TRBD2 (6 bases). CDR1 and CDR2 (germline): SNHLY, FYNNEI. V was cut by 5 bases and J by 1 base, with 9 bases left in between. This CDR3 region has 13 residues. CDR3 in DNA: TGTGCCAGCAGTAGTGCGGGGTCCTACGAGCAGTACTTC. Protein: CASSSAGSYEQYF. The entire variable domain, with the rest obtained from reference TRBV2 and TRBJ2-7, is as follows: EPEVTQTPSHQVTQMGQEVILRCVPISNHLYFYWYRQILGQKVEFLVSFYNNEISEKSEIFDDQFSVERPDGSNFTLKIRSTKLEDSAMYFCASSSAGSYEQYFGPGTRLTVT.

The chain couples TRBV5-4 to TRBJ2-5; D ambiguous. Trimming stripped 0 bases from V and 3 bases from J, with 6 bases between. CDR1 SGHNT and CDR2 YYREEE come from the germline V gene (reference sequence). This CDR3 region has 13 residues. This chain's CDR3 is CASSLDWEETQYF. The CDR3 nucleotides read TGTGCCAGCAGCTTGGACTGGGAAGAGACCCAGTACTTC.

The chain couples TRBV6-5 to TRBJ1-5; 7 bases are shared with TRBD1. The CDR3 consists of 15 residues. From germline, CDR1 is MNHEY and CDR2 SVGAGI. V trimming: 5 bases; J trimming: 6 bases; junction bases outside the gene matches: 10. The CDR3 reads CASSASGGKVQPQHF. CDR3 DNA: TGTGCCAGCAGTGCGTCAGGGGGAAAAGTTCAGCCCCAGCATTTT.

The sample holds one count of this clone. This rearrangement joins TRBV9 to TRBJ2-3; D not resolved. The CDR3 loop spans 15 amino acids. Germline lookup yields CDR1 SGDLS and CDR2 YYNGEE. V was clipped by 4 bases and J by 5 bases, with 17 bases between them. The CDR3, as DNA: TGTGCCAGCAGCCCCCACCCCCCGCCGGGAGATACGCAGTATTTT. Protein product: CASSPHPPPGDTQYF.

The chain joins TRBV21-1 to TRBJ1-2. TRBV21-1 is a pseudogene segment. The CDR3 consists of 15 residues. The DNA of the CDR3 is TGTGCCAGCAGACTCAGACCGAGAGACTCTGGTGGCTACACCTTC. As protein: CASRLRPRDSGGYTF.

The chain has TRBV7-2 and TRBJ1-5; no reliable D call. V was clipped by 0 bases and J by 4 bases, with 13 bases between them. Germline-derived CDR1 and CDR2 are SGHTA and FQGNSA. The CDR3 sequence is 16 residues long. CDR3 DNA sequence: TGTGCCAGCAGCTTAGCCCCGACTTCTGTAAATCAGCCCCAGCATTTT. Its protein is CASSLAPTSVNQPQHF.

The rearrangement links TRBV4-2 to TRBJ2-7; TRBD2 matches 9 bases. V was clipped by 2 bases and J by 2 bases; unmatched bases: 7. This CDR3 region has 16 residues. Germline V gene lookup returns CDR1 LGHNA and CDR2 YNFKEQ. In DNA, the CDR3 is TGTGCCAGCAGCCAAAATAGCGGGAGCGCTACCTACGAGCAGTACTTC. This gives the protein CASSQNSGSATYEQYF.

The CDR3 region has the DNA TGTGCCAGCAGGGAGGGACAGGGTCTACGGGGCACTGAAGCTTTCTTT. Its protein product is CASREGQGLRGTEAFF. The chain links TRBV5-6 to TRBJ1-1; 9 nucleotides match TRBD1. With 5 bases clipped from V and 4 bases from J, the junction kept 12 bases outside the gene matches. The germline V gene has CDR1 SGHDT and CDR2 YYEEEE. The CDR3 has 16 amino acids. Variable domain in full (rest from reference TRBV5-6 and TRBJ1-1): DAGVTQSPTHLIKTRGQQVTLRCSPKSGHDTVSWYQQALGQGPQFIFQYYEEEERQRGNFPDRFSGHQFPNYSSELNVNALLLGDSALYLCASREGQGLRGTEAFFGQGTRLTVV.

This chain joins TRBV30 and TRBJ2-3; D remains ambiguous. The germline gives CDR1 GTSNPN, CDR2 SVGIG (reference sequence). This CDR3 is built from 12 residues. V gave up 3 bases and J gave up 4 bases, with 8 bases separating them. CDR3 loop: CAWSLNADTQYF. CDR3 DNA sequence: TGTGCCTGGAGCCTAAACGCAGATACGCAGTATTTT.

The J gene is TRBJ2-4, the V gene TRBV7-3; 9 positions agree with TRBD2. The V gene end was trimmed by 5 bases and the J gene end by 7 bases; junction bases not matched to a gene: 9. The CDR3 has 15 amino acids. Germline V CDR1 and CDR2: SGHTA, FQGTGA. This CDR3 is CASSPGLAQTNIQYF. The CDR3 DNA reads TGTGCCAGCAGCCCCGGACTAGCGCAAACTAACATTCAGTACTTC.

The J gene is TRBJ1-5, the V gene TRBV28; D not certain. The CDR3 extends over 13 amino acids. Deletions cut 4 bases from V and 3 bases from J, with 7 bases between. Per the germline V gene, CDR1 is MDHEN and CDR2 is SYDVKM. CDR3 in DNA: TGTGCCAGCAGTTCAACAGACAATCAGCCCCAGCATTTT. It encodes CASSSTDNQPQHF.

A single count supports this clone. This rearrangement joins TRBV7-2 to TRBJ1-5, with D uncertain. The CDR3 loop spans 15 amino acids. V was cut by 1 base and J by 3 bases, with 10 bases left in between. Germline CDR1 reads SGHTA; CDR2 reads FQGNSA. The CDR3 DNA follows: TGTGCCAGCAGCTTAGGGACGGCCGTCAATCAGCCCCAGCATTTT. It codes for CASSLGTAVNQPQHF. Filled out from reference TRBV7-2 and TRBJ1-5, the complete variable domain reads GAGVSQSPSNKVTEKGKDVELRCDPISGHTALYWYRQSLGQGLEFLIYFQGNSAPDKSGLPSDRFSAERTGGSVSTLTIQRTQQEDSAVYLCASSLGTAVNQPQHFGDGTRLSIL.

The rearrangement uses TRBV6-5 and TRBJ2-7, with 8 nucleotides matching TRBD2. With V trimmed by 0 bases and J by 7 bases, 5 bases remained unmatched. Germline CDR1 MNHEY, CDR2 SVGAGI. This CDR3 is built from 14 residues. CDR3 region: CASSYSRGAGEQYF. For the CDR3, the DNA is TGTGCCAGCAGTTACTCGCGGGGGGCGGGTGAGCAGTACTTC.

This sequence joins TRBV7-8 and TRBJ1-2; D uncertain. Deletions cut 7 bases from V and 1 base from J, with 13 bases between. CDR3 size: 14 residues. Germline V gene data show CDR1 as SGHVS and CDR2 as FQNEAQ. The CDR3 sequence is CASTPSPNNYGYTF. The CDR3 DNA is TGTGCCAGCACCCCGTCCCCCAATAACTATGGCTACACCTTC.

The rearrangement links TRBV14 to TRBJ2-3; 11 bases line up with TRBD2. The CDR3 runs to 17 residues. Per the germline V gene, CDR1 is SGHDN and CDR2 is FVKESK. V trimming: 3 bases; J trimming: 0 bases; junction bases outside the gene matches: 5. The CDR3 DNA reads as TGTGCCAGCAGCCAGTTCAGGACTAGCGGGAGCACAGATACGCAGTATTTT. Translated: CASSQFRTSGSTDTQYF.

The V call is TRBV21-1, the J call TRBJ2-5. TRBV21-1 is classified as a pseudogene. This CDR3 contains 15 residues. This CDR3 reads CASPGGVVSLETQYF. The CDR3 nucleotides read TGTGCCAGTCCAGGGGGGGTGGTGTCTCTCGAGACCCAGTACTTC.

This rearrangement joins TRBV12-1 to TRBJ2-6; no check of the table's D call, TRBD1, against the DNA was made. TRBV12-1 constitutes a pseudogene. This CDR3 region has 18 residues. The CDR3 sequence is CASSNHIVRTKSGQRPDF. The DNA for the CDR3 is TGTGCCAGCAGCAACCATATTGTTAGGACAAAGTCGGGCCAACGTCCTGACTTC.

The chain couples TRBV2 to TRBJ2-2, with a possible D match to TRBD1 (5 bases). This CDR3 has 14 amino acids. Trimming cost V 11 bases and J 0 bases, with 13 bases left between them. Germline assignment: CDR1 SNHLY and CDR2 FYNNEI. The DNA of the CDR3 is TGTGCCCGAACAGGATTTACGAACACCGGGGAGCTGTTTTTT. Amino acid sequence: CARTGFTNTGELFF. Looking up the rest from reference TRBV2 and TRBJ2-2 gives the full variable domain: EPEVTQTPSHQVTQMGQEVILRCVPISNHLYFYWYRQILGQKVEFLVSFYNNEISEKSEIFDDQFSVERPDGSNFTLKIRSTKLEDSAMYFCARTGFTNTGELFFGEGSRLTVL.

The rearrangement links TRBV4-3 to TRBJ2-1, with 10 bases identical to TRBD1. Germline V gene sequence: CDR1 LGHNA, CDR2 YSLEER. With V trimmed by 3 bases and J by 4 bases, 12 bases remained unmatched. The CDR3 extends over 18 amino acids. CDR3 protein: CASSHLPGQGRGYNEQFF. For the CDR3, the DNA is TGCGCCAGCAGCCACCTACCGGGACAGGGGAGGGGATACAATGAGCAGTTCTTC.